The TCR beta chain described here comes from a study of Tregs in tolerant kidney transplant recipients. Study-level information: Related graft donors supplied nonmyeloablative bone marrow transplants, and mixed chimerism was transient.

The data were produced by immunoSEQ multiplex PCR, yet TCRdb's version contains in-frame clones alone and is incomplete. This sample carries 30,000 or so clones, with roughly 7.5% going to the ten biggest clones. Findings and limits, study-wide: Activated donor B cell expansion appeared to reveal the most relevant donor-specific TCRbeta repertoire.

Unstimulated Tregs (CD4+CD25+CD127-) and CD4+CD25- non-Tregs were sorted from PBMCs. V gave up 10 bases and J gave up 4 bases, with 13 bases separating them. The germline CDR1 and CDR2 sequences are MNHEY and SVGEGT. CDR3 length: 12 residues. Note on this clone: No antigen is known for it. Coverage ceases 3 residues before the CDR3 finishes, and the germline J gene fills in the end.

The TCR originated in a human donor who received a combined kidney and bone marrow transplant. The sample in question was CD8+ T cells from blood, obtained before the transplant. The gene calls are TRBV6-2 or TRBV6-3 and TRBJ1-2; D not certain. CDR3 protein: CATPRLPYGYTF. The part of the CDR3 DNA that was read is TGTGCCACCCCCCGTCTTCCCTATGGC.